Listed below are T cell receptor beta chains from one sample, sequenced in a study of cytomegalovirus exposure and HLA in healthy donors. Assay used: immunoSEQ multiplex PCR; TCRdb lists only in-frame clones, some missing. The sample includes around 99,000 clones, more than 70% of them seen just once. The specimen sequenced was PBMCs. These receptor sequences come from a woman aged 18-35 years in good health and CMV-seronegative. Each CDR3 is given with its conserved first and last residue. D genes are given only for firm matches. Clone size is not always given. Where it is, it says once, few, many or a class for expanded clones.

v_gene: TRBV15; j_gene: TRBJ1-2; d_gene: -; abundance: -; CDR3nt: TGTGCCACCAGCAGAGACCAGGGGAGGGTTACCCGGTCATCGGGCTACACCTTC; CDR3aa: CATSRDQGRVTRSSGYTF
v_gene: TRBV9; j_gene: TRBJ2-3; d_gene: TRBD1; abundance: -; CDR3nt: TGTGCCAGCAGCGTACGGACAGGGCTCTCCAATACGCAGTATTTT; CDR3aa: CASSVRTGLSNTQYF
v_gene: TRBV5-6; j_gene: TRBJ2-7; d_gene: TRBD2; abundance: -; CDR3nt: TGTGCCAGCAGTTCCCTCCCGAGCGGGGCCTACGAGCAGTACTTC; CDR3aa: CASSSLPSGAYEQYF
v_gene: TRBV27; j_gene: TRBJ2-1; d_gene: TRBD2; abundance: -; CDR3nt: TGTGCCAGCAGTCTCCGAGCGGGGAACTACAATGAGCAGTTCTTC; CDR3aa: CASSLRAGNYNEQFF
v_gene: TRBV9; j_gene: TRBJ1-1; d_gene: -; abundance: -; CDR3nt: TGTGCCAGCAGCGGCCTCCAGAACTACCGGGGCACTGAAGCTTTCTTT; CDR3aa: CASSGLQNYRGTEAFF
v_gene: TRBV11-2; j_gene: TRBJ2-7; d_gene: -; abundance: -; CDR3nt: TGTGCCAGCAGCTCCAGACAGGTACCCTACGAGCAGTACTTC; CDR3aa: CASSSRQVPYEQYF
v_gene: TRBV29-1; j_gene: TRBJ2-5; d_gene: TRBD2; abundance: -; CDR3nt: TGCAGCGTCAGACTAGCGGAAGAGACCCAGTACTTC; CDR3aa: CSVRLAEETQYF
v_gene: TRBV7-2; j_gene: TRBJ2-5; d_gene: TRBD1; abundance: once; CDR3nt: TGTGCCAGCAGCTCACAGGGGGTGACTCAAGAGACCCAGTACTTC; CDR3aa: CASSSQGVTQETQYF
v_gene: TRBV6-5; j_gene: TRBJ2-3; d_gene: -; abundance: -; CDR3nt: TGTGCCAGCAGTTATCCAGGCGCAGATACGCAGTATTTT; CDR3aa: CASSYPGADTQYF
v_gene: TRBV7-8; j_gene: TRBJ1-4; d_gene: -; abundance: -; CDR3nt: TGTGCCAGCAGCTCCCGACGGACTACGTTAAATGAAAAACTGTTTTTT; CDR3aa: CASSSRRTTLNEKLFF
v_gene: TRBV11-2; j_gene: TRBJ2-2; d_gene: -; abundance: -; CDR3nt: TGTGCCAGCAGCTTAGAGATAGAGAGGGAGCTGTTTTTT; CDR3aa: CASSLEIERELFF
v_gene: TRBV2; j_gene: TRBJ1-3; d_gene: -; abundance: -; CDR3nt: TGTGCCAGCCAGGGCGCTGGAAACACCATATATTTT; CDR3aa: CASQGAGNTIYF
v_gene: TRBV2; j_gene: TRBJ1-2; d_gene: -; abundance: -; CDR3nt: TGTGCCAGGGACGGAGGGAACTATGGCTACACCTTC; CDR3aa: CARDGGNYGYTF
v_gene: TRBV14; j_gene: TRBJ2-7; d_gene: TRBD1; abundance: -; CDR3nt: TGTGCCAGCGCCATTACCCCGGGACAGGGGGGCTACGAGCAGTACTTC; CDR3aa: CASAITPGQGGYEQYF
v_gene: TRBV4-3; j_gene: TRBJ2-2; d_gene: -; abundance: -; CDR3nt: TGCGCCAGCAGCCCCGAGGAGTTCGAAGTGAACACCGGGGAGCTGTTTTTT; CDR3aa: CASSPEEFEVNTGELFF
v_gene: TRBV28; j_gene: TRBJ2-1; d_gene: -; abundance: -; CDR3nt: TGTGCCAGCAGCCTCAAGGGGGAGGGCCGATGGGGTGAGCAGTTCTTC; CDR3aa: CASSLKGEGRWGEQFF
v_gene: TRBV5-6; j_gene: TRBJ2-1; d_gene: TRBD1; abundance: -; CDR3nt: TGTGCCAGCAGCGGGGGACAGGGCGCCTACAATGAGCAGTTCTTC; CDR3aa: CASSGGQGAYNEQFF
v_gene: TRBV27; j_gene: TRBJ2-2; d_gene: TRBD1; abundance: few; CDR3nt: TGTGCCAGCAGTGGACAGGCCGGGGAGCTGTTTTTT; CDR3aa: CASSGQAGELFF
v_gene: TRBV10-3; j_gene: TRBJ2-7; d_gene: TRBD1; abundance: -; CDR3nt: TGTGCCATCAGCCGAAAGGACAGGGACGAGCAGTACTTC; CDR3aa: CAISRKDRDEQYF
v_gene: TRBV5-6; j_gene: TRBJ2-7; d_gene: -; abundance: -; CDR3nt: TGTGCCAGCAGCTTGTTTGCTAGTCAATCCTACGAGCAGTACTTC; CDR3aa: CASSLFASQSYEQYF
v_gene: TRBV2; j_gene: TRBJ1-3; d_gene: -; abundance: -; CDR3nt: TGTGCCAGCAGTGAAGGTGGGGCAGATGGAAACACCATATATTTT; CDR3aa: CASSEGGADGNTIYF
v_gene: TRBV6-5; j_gene: TRBJ1-1; d_gene: -; abundance: once; CDR3nt: TGTGCCAGCAGTTCATCGGGATGGAACACTGAAGCTTTCTTT; CDR3aa: CASSSSGWNTEAFF
v_gene: TRBV6-1; j_gene: TRBJ2-3; d_gene: TRBD2; abundance: once; CDR3nt: TGTGCCAGCAGTGAAGACGGGACTAGCCCCACAGATACGCAGTATTTT; CDR3aa: CASSEDGTSPTDTQYF
v_gene: TRBV18; j_gene: TRBJ1-2; d_gene: TRBD1; abundance: -; CDR3nt: TGTGCCAGCTCACCTCCGGGACAGGGAGATGGCTACACCTTC; CDR3aa: CASSPPGQGDGYTF
v_gene: TRBV5-1; j_gene: TRBJ2-7; d_gene: TRBD1; abundance: -; CDR3nt: TGCGCCAGCAGGGGACAGGGCCAATCCTACGAGCAGTACTTC; CDR3aa: CASRGQGQSYEQYF
v_gene: TRBV11-3; j_gene: TRBJ2-2; d_gene: -; abundance: -; CDR3nt: TGTGCCAGCAGCTTAGTCACCGGGACCGGGGAGCTGTTTTTT; CDR3aa: CASSLVTGTGELFF
v_gene: TRBV9; j_gene: TRBJ1-6; d_gene: TRBD1; abundance: -; CDR3nt: TGTGCCGGTTCCGAGAGGGACAGGTATTCACCCCTCCACTTT; CDR3aa: CAGSERDRYSPLHF
v_gene: TRBV9; j_gene: TRBJ1-2; d_gene: -; abundance: -; CDR3nt: TGTGCCAGCAGCGTAGCCATCGGCGGCCTGCACTATGGCTACACCTTC; CDR3aa: CASSVAIGGLHYGYTF
v_gene: TRBV7-2; j_gene: TRBJ2-7; d_gene: -; abundance: -; CDR3nt: TGTGCCAGCAGCTTAAATTGGTGGGGCGACGAGCAGTACTTC; CDR3aa: CASSLNWWGDEQYF
v_gene: TRBV4-2; j_gene: TRBJ2-2; d_gene: TRBD1; abundance: -; CDR3nt: TGTGCCAGCAGCCACGAGACAGGGGATAGGGCCGGGGAGCTGTTTTTT; CDR3aa: CASSHETGDRAGELFF
v_gene: TRBV27; j_gene: TRBJ1-2; d_gene: -; abundance: -; CDR3nt: TGTGCCAGCAGCCCGGGTCAGCGGGCCTCAGGACACTATGGCTACACCTTC; CDR3aa: CASSPGQRASGHYGYTF
v_gene: TRBV21-1; j_gene: TRBJ2-7; d_gene: -; abundance: -; CDR3nt: TGTGCCAGCGGGGGGGTGTGGAACGAGCAGTACTTC; CDR3aa: CASGGVWNEQYF
v_gene: TRBV4-3; j_gene: TRBJ1-2; d_gene: -; abundance: -; CDR3nt: TGCGCCAGCAGCCAAGACGTTGAGGGGGTCGGAGGCTACACCTTC; CDR3aa: CASSQDVEGVGGYTF
v_gene: TRBV7-9; j_gene: TRBJ1-2; d_gene: -; abundance: once; CDR3nt: TGTGCCAGCATCACCGGGGGTGCTTATGGCTACACCTTC; CDR3aa: CASITGGAYGYTF
v_gene: TRBV7-2; j_gene: TRBJ2-3; d_gene: -; abundance: -; CDR3nt: TGTGCCAGCAGCTTAATATCCGAGAGCACAGATACGCAGTATTTT; CDR3aa: CASSLISESTDTQYF
v_gene: TRBV28; j_gene: TRBJ2-1; d_gene: -; abundance: -; CDR3nt: TGTGCCAGCAGTCCGCGGGCCTTCACACTGGATGAGCAGTTCTTC; CDR3aa: CASSPRAFTLDEQFF